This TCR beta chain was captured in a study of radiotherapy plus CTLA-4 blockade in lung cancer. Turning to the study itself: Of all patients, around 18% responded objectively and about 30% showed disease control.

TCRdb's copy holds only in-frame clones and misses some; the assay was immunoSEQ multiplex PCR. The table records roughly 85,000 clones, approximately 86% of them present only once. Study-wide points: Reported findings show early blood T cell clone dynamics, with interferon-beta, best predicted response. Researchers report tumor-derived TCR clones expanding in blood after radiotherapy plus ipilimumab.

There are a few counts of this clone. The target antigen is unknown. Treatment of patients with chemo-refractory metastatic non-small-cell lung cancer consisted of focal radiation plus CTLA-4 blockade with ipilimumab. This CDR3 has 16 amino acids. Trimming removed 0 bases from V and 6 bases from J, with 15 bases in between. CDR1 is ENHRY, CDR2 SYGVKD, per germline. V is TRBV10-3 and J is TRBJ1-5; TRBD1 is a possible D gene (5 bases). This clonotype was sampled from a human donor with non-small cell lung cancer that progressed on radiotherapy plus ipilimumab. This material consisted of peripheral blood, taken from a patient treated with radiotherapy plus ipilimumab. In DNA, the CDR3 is TGTGCCATCAGTGAGTCGGTTGGGGGTAGGGGTCAGCCCCAGCATTTT. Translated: CAISESVGGRGQPQHF.